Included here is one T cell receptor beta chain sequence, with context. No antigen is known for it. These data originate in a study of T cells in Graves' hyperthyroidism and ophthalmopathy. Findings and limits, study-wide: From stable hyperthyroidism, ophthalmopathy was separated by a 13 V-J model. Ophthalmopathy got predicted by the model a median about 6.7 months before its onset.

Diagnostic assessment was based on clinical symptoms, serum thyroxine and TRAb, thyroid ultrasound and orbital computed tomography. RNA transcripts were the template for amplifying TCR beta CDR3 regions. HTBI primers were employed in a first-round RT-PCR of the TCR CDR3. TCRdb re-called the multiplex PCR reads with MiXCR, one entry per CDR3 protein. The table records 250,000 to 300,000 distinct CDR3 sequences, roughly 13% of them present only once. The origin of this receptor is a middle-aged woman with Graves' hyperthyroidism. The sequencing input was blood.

Here the CDR3 reads CASRESAGELFF. The CDR3, as DNA: TGTGCCAGCAGAGAGAGCGCCGGGGAGCTGTTTTTT. The J gene is TRBJ2-2, the V gene TRBV6-1; unclear D gene. The length of the CDR3 is 12 residues. V lost 6 bases, J lost 6 bases, and 8 bases lay in between. Germline loops: CDR1 MNHNS, CDR2 SASEGT.